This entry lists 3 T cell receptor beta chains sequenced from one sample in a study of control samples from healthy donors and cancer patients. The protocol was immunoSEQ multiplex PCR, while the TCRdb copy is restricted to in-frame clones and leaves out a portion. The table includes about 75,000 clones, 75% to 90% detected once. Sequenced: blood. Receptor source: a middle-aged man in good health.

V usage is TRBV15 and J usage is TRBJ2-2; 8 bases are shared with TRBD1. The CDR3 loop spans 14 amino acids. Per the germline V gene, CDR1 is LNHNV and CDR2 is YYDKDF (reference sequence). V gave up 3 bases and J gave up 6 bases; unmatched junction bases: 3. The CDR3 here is CATSRDRAAGELFF. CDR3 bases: TGTGCCACCAGCAGGGACAGGGCCGCCGGGGAGCTGTTTTTT.

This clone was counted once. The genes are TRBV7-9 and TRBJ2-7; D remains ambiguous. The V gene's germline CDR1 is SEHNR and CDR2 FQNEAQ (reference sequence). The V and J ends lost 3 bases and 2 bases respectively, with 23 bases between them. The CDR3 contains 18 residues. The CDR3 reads CASSFDPRGPTTPYEQYF. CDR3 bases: TGTGCCAGCAGCTTCGACCCCCGAGGACCTACGACGCCCTACGAGCAGTACTTC.

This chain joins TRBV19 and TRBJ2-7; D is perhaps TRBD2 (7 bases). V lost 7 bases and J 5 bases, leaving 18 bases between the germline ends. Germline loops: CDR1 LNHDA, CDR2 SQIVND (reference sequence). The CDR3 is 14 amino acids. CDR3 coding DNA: TGTGCCAGTACTAGAGGGGGAGGGTCCCACGAGCAGTACTTC. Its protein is CASTRGGGSHEQYF.